Here is one T cell receptor (beta chain) with its context. The sample belongs to a study of cytomegalovirus exposure and HLA in healthy donors. PCR involved 60 Vbeta and 13 Jbeta primers. Repertoires were generated with immunoSEQ multiplex PCR, while TCRdb's copy carries only in-frame clones and drops some. The data show 130,000 to 150,000 clones, 74% seen once. The CDR3 length is 14 residues. Germline V lookup: CDR1 MNHEY, CDR2 SVGAGI. J was trimmed by 9 bases and V by 7 bases; bases with no gene match: 9. Sequencing was performed on PBMCs. This TCR was recovered from a man younger than 30 in good health and CMV-seropositive. This chain uses TRBV6-5 with TRBJ2-1; 10 positions match TRBD2. DNA for the CDR3: TGTGCCAGCAAGGCTAGCGGGAGAATCGGTGAGCAGTTCTTC. It codes for CASKASGRIGEQFF.